These T cell receptor beta chains were read from a single sample in a study of T cell responses to AZD1222 COVID-19 vaccine. Sequencing was performed with immunoSEQ multiplex PCR; in TCRdb, only in-frame clones are kept and a portion is missing. The sample shows approximately 120,000 clones, around nine tenths of them seen only once. Here the sequenced sample was peripheral blood, taken on day 0 of AZD1222 vaccination. The source is an adult in good health. Both conserved end residues are part of each CDR3. Fields, in order: clone size, V gene, D gene, J gene, CDR3 DNA, CDR3 protein. A D gene is named only where the DNA matches it firmly. Clone size is shown for a subset of rows, as once, few, many or a class of expanded clone.

>-|TRBV12-3/TRBV12-4|-|TRBJ1-2
TGTGCCAGCAGTTTCGAATCGTCTGGCTACACCTTC
CASSFESSGYTF
>-|TRBV9|TRBD1|TRBJ1-3
TGTGCCAGCAGCGTCCAGGACAGGGACTTGGACACCATATATTTT
CASSVQDRDLDTIYF
>-|TRBV29-1|-|TRBJ2-5
TGCAGCGTTGAAATGATGGTTGGGGAGACCCAGTACTTC
CSVEMMVGETQYF
>-|TRBV19|-|TRBJ1-4
TGTGCCAGTAGTAAGGGAGCTGCAACTAATGAAAAACTGTTTTTT
CASSKGAATNEKLFF
>-|TRBV12-3/TRBV12-4|-|TRBJ2-5
TGTGCCAGCACTCTCGGGGGTGAAGAGACCCAGTACTTC
CASTLGGEETQYF
>-|TRBV9|-|TRBJ1-1
TGTGCCAGCAGCGTGGGGGCCTTGGGGACTGAAGCTTTCTTT
CASSVGALGTEAFF
>-|TRBV9|-|TRBJ1-5
TGTGCCAGCAGCGCAGGGGACGGTAGCAATCAGCCCCAGCATTTT
CASSAGDGSNQPQHF
>-|TRBV18|TRBD2|TRBJ2-2
TGTGCCAGCTCACAAACTAGGGCTAGCGGGACGACCGGGGAGCTGTTTTTT
CASSQTRASGTTGELFF
>once|TRBV27|-|TRBJ1-2
TGTGCCAGCAGTTCAGGGCCAGGGAGCTATGGCTACACCTTC
CASSSGPGSYGYTF
>-|TRBV19|TRBD1|TRBJ2-2
TGTGCCAGTAGTATGGGACAGGTCACCGGGGAGCTGTTTTTT
CASSMGQVTGELFF
>-|TRBV6-2/TRBV6-3|TRBD1|TRBJ1-1
TGTGCCAGCAGTGCCACAGGGGAGGGTGAAGCTTTCTTT
CASSATGEGEAFF
>-|TRBV5-1|-|TRBJ2-2
TGCGCCAGCAGCTTATCGTCCAGGGCTAACACCGGGGAGCTGTTTTTT
CASSLSSRANTGELFF
>-|TRBV18|-|TRBJ2-5
TGTGCCAGCTCACAAGGGCCGTCGGGCACAGGGAAAGAGACCCAGTACTTC
CASSQGPSGTGKETQYF
>-|TRBV10-3|-|TRBJ1-2
TGTGCCATCAGTGTGGTACAGGGTGGTAGTGGCTACACCTTC
CAISVVQGGSGYTF
>-|TRBV28|-|TRBJ1-2
TGTGCCAGCCTCCCGCCGGGGGCTAACTATGGCTACACCTTC
CASLPPGANYGYTF
>-|TRBV19|-|TRBJ2-2
TGTGCCAGTAGATTCGACAGGACCCCCACCGGGGAGCTGTTTTTT
CASRFDRTPTGELFF
>once|TRBV15|-|TRBJ1-1
TGTGCCACCAGCAGAGCCGGGGACACTGAAGCTTTCTTT
CATSRAGDTEAFF
>-|TRBV6-5|TRBD1|TRBJ2-5
TGTGCCAGCAGTTCGACAGGGGAAGAGACCCAGTACTTC
CASSSTGEETQYF
>-|TRBV3-1/TRBV3-2|TRBD1|TRBJ2-2
TGTGCCAGCAGCCAAGGCCGACAGGGAAAACCCGGGGAGCTGTTTTTT
CASSQGRQGKPGELFF
>-|TRBV3-1/TRBV3-2|TRBD2|TRBJ2-7
TGTGCCAGCAGCCAGGGGACTAGCGTCTTCTACGAGCAGTACTTC
CASSQGTSVFYEQYF
>-|TRBV7-7|TRBD2|TRBJ2-1
TGTGCTAGCAGCCCTTCTAGCGGGAGTCCAAATGAGCAGTTCTTC
CASSPSSGSPNEQFF
>-|TRBV10-2|TRBD2|TRBJ2-1
TGCGCCAGCAGCCGGACTAGCGGGAGGAACAATGAGCAGTTCTTC
CASSRTSGRNNEQFF
>-|TRBV18|-|TRBJ1-2
TGTGCCAGCTCACCCCTCCCCGACAGGAACTATGGCTACACCTTC
CASSPLPDRNYGYTF
>many|TRBV4-3|-|TRBJ1-3
TGCGCCAGCAGCCAAGACCACGGGGCTAACACCATATATTTT
CASSQDHGANTIYF
>-|TRBV30|-|TRBJ1-5
TGCACGCATCGCCCCAATCAGCCCCAGCATTTT
CTHRPNQPQHF
>-|TRBV11-2|-|TRBJ2-1
TGTGCCAGCAGTTCCACCCCCGGTCGCGTTGAGCAGTTCTTC
CASSSTPGRVEQFF
>-|TRBV24-1|TRBD1|TRBJ2-2
TGTGCCACCAGTGATCCCCGGGACAGGAACACCGGGGAGCTGTTTTTT
CATSDPRDRNTGELFF
>-|TRBV2|-|TRBJ2-1
TGTGCCAGCACCGAGGGGCAAGCGCAGTTCTTC
CASTEGQAQFF
>-|TRBV7-8|TRBD1|TRBJ2-7
TGTGCCAGCAGCAGCTACTCCGGGACAGGGCCCTACGAGCAGTACTTC
CASSSYSGTGPYEQYF